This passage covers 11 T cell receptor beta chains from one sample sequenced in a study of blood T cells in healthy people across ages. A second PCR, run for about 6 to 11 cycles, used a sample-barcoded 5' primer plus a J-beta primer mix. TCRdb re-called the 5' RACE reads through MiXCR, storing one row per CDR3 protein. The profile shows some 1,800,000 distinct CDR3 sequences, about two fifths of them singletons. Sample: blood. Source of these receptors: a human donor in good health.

The CDR3 nucleotides read TGCAGTGCTACGCCACTGGCGAACTCCTACGAGCAGTTCTTC. This sequence encodes CSATPLANSYEQFF. J is TRBJ2-1 and V is TRBV20-1; D remains ambiguous. Germline CDR1 is DFQATT and CDR2 is SNEGSKA (reference sequence). This CDR3 region has 14 residues. V was pared by 4 bases and J by 10 bases, with 20 bases between.

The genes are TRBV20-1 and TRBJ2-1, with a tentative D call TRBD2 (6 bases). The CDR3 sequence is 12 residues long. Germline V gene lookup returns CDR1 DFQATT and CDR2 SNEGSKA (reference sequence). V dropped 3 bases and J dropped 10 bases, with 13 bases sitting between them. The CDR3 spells CSAREGPGEQFF. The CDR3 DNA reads TGCAGTGCTAGGGAGGGACCGGGGGAGCAGTTCTTC.

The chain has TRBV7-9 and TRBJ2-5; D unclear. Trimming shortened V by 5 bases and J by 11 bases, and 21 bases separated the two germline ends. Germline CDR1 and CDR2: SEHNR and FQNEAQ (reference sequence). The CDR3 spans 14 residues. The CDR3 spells CASSQSYPYNEQYF. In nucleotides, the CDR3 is TGTGCCAGCAGCCAGAGTTATCCCTACAATGAGCAGTACTTC. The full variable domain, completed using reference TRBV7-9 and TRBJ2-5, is DTGVSQNPRHKITKRGQNVTFRCDPISEHNRLYWYRQTLGQGPEFLTYFQNEAQLEKSRLLSDRFSAERPKGSFSTLEIQRTEQGDSAMYLCASSQSYPYNEQYFGPGTRLLVL.

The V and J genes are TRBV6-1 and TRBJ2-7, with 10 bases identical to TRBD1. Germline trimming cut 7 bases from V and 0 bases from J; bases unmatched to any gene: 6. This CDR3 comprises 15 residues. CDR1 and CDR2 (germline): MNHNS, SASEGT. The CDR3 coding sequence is TGTGCCAGCACGTTCGGGACAGGGGTCTCCTACGAGCAGTACTTC. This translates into CASTFGTGVSYEQYF.

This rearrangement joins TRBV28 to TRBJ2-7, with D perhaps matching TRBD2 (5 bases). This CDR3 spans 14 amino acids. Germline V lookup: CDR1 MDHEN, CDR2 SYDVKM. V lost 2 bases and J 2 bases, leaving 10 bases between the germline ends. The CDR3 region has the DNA TGTGCCAGCAGTTTAGAGGACTCCCCCTACGAGCAGTACTTC. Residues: CASSLEDSPYEQYF.

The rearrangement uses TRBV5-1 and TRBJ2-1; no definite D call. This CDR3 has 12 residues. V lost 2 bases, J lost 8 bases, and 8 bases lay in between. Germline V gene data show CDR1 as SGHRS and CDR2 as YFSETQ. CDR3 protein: CASSFSVDEQFF. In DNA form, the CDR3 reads TGCGCCAGCAGCTTCTCGGTGGATGAGCAGTTCTTC.

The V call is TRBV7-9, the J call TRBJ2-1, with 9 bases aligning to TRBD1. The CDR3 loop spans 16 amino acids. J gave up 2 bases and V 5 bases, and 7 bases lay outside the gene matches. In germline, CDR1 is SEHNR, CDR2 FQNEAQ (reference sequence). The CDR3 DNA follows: TGTGCCAGCAGCCCAGGGACAGGGAAAACCTACAATGAGCAGTTCTTC. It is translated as CASSPGTGKTYNEQFF.

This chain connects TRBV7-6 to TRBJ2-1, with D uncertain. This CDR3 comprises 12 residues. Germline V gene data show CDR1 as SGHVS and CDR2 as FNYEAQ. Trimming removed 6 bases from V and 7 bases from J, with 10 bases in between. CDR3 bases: TGTGCCAGCAGTTACGACACTAATGAGCAGTTCTTC. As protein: CASSYDTNEQFF.

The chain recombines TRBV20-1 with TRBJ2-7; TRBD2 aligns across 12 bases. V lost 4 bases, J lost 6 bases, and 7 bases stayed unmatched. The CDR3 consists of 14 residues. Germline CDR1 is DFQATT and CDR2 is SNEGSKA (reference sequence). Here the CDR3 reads CSATLAGGQTEQYF. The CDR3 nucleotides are TGCAGTGCTACACTAGCGGGGGGCCAGACCGAGCAGTACTTC.

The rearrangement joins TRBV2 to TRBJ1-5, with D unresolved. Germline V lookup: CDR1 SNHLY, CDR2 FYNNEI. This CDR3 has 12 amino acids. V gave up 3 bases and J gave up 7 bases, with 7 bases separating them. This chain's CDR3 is CASSDIGQPQHF. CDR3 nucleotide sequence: TGTGCCAGCAGTGACATTGGCCAGCCCCAGCATTTT.

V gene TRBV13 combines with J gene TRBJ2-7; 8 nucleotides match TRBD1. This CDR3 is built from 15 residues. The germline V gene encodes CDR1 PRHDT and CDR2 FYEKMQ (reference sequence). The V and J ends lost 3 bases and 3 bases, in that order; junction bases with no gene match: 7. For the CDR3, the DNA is TGTGCCAGCAGCTTCCCCGGGACAGGACTCTACGAGCAGTACTTC. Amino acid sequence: CASSFPGTGLYEQYF.